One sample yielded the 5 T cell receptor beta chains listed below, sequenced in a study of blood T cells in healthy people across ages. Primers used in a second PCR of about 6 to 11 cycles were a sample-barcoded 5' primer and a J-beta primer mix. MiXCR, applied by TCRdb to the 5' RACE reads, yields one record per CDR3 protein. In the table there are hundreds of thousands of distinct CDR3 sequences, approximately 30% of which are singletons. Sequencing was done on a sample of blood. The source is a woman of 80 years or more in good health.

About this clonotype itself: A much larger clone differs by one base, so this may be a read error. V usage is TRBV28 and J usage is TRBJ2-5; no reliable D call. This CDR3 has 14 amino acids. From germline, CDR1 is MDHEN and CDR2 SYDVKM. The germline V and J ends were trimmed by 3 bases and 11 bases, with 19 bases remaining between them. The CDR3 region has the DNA TGTGCCAGCAGTTTCTCCAGCGCCGGTGTAGAGCAGTACTTC. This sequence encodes CASSFSSAGVEQYF.

The CDR3 region has the DNA TGTGCCAGCAGCTTGTCCCGGGACCTGAATCAGCCCCAGCATTTT. Protein product: CASSLSRDLNQPQHF. V and J are TRBV7-2 and TRBJ1-5, with a possible D match to TRBD1 (5 bases). The CDR3 runs to 15 residues. CDR1 is SGHTA and CDR2 is FQGNSA in the germline V gene. Trimming pared 3 bases from V and 4 bases from J, leaving 13 bases between.

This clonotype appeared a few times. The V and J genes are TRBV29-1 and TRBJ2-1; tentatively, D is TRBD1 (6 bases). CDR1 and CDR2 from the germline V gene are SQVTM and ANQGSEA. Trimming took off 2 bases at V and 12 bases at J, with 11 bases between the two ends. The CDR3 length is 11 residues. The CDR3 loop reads CSVETGSVQFF. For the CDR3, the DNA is TGCAGCGTTGAAACAGGGTCGGTGCAGTTCTTC.

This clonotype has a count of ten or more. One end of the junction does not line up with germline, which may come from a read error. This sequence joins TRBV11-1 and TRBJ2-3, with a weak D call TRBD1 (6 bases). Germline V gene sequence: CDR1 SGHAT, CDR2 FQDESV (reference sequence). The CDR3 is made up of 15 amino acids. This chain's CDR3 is CSSSLDGQSTDTQYF. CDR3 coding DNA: TGTTCCAGCAGCTTAGACGGACAGAGCACAGATACGCAGTATTTT.

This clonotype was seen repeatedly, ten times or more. CDR3 sequence (DNA): TGTGCCAGCAGCCCGAGACGGGGCTATAATTCACCCCTCCACTTT. This translates into CASSPRRGYNSPLHF. The rearrangement links TRBV12-3 or TRBV12-4 to TRBJ1-6; D gene ambiguous. The germline V and J ends were trimmed by 6 bases and 3 bases, with 12 bases remaining between them. This CDR3 contains 15 residues.